A single sample gave rise to the 18 T cell receptor beta chains below, sequenced in a study of T-cell reconstitution after alpha-beta-depleted transplantation in children. Using unique molecular identifiers, the investigators prepared the TCRbeta library. Each CDR3 protein is one row after TCRdb ran MiXCR on the PCR reads. The sample lists roughly 610,000 distinct CDR3 sequences; 8% to 11% were seen once. Sequencing was performed on PBMCs from the stem cell graft donor, taken from the stem cell graft. These TCRs come from a human donor who donated a stem cell graft to a child with acute myeloid leukemia.

The chain recombines TRBV7-2 with TRBJ1-1, with TRBD1 identical over 7 bases. The CDR3 extends over 15 amino acids. The V and J ends lost 6 bases and 7 bases, in that order; junction bases with no gene match: 14. Per germline, CDR1 SGHTA and CDR2 FQGNSA. CDR3 sequence (DNA): TGTGCCAGCAGGGCTGGAGGGACAGCTGGGTATGAAGCTTTCTTT. Its translation: CASRAGGTAGYEAFF. Filled out from reference TRBV7-2 and TRBJ1-1, the complete variable domain reads GAGVSQSPSNKVTEKGKDVELRCDPISGHTALYWYRQSLGQGLEFLIYFQGNSAPDKSGLPSDRFSAERTGGSVSTLTIQRTQQEDSAVYLCASRAGGTAGYEAFFGQGTRLTVV.

The rearrangement links TRBV28 to TRBJ2-1, with 8 bases aligning to TRBD1. CDR1 MDHEN and CDR2 SYDVKM come from the germline V gene. V lost 10 bases and J lost 7; bases outside the gene matches: 12. This CDR3 spans 14 amino acids. This CDR3 reads CATQGQGARNEQFF. The CDR3, as DNA: TGTGCCACCCAAGGGCAGGGGGCTCGAAATGAGCAGTTCTTC.

V is TRBV4-3 and J is TRBJ2-3; 9 bases fit TRBD2. J was trimmed by 3 bases and V by 0 bases; bases with no gene match: 7. The CDR3 consists of 17 residues. CDR1 and CDR2 from the germline V gene are LGHNA and YSLEER. For the CDR3, the DNA is TGCGCCAGCAGCCAAGACCTAACTAGCGGGCTGACAGATACGCAGTATTTT. It encodes CASSQDLTSGLTDTQYF.

V and J are TRBV6-2 or TRBV6-3 and TRBJ2-5, with 12 bases aligning to TRBD2. The length of the CDR3 is 17 residues. V lost 8 bases to trimming and J lost 2 bases; unmatched junction nucleotides: 12. CDR1 is MNHEY, CDR2 SVGEGT, per germline. In nucleotides, the CDR3 is TGTGCCAGCGAGCGGACTAGCGGGATCTCCTTTCAAGAGACCCAGTACTTC. Translating gives CASERTSGISFQETQYF.

This clonotype has a handful of counts. The V and J genes are TRBV9 and TRBJ2-7, with 12 bases matching TRBD2. The trim removed 3 bases at V and 7 bases at J, leaving 8 bases unmatched. Germline lookup yields CDR1 SGDLS and CDR2 YYNGEE. This CDR3 has 15 residues. Here the CDR3 reads CASSADGLAGREQYF. In DNA form, the CDR3 reads TGTGCCAGCAGCGCCGATGGACTAGCGGGAAGGGAGCAGTACTTC. The whole variable domain, filled in from reference TRBV9 and TRBJ2-7, reads DSGVTQTPKHLITATGQRVTLRCSPRSGDLSVYWYQQSLDQGLQFLIQYYNGEERAKGNILERFSAQQFPDLHSELNLSSLELGDSALYFCASSADGLAGREQYFGPGTRLTVT.

The gene calls are TRBV7-2 and TRBJ2-5, with D uncertain. Trimming left V 5 bases short and J 5 bases short, with 15 bases between. The germline CDR1 and CDR2 sequences are SGHTA and FQGNSA. The CDR3 covers 14 residues. CDR3 coding DNA: TGTGCCAGCAGCCTAGAACTCCGTCTGGAGACCCAGTACTTC. Encoded protein: CASSLELRLETQYF.

This clonotype has only a few counts. This rearrangement joins TRBV20-1 to TRBJ2-7; 13 positions agree with TRBD2. The ends lost 5 bases at V and 5 bases at J; junction bases unmatched: 6. The CDR3 loop spans 14 amino acids. The germline gives CDR1 DFQATT, CDR2 SNEGSKA (reference sequence). CDR3 loop: CSASRLAGGNEQYF. The CDR3 DNA is TGCAGTGCTTCGAGACTAGCGGGAGGTAACGAGCAGTACTTC.

This clonotype was seen more than once but under ten times. The V gene is TRBV7-6, the J gene TRBJ2-1, with D maybe TRBD1 (5 bases). Trimming removed 1 base at V and 0 bases at J, with 13 bases between. CDR1 and CDR2 from the germline V gene are SGHVS and FNYEAQ. The CDR3 covers 17 residues. CDR3 DNA sequence: TGTGCCAGCAGCTTAGGTCCAGGGCCGTCCTCCTACAATGAGCAGTTCTTC. Protein sequence: CASSLGPGPSSYNEQFF.

This clonotype was seen many times. This chain connects TRBV20-1 to TRBJ1-2; 7 positions agree with TRBD1. CDR1 and CDR2 (germline): DFQATT, SNEGSKA (reference sequence). This CDR3 has 12 residues. J gave up 4 bases and V 4 bases, and 3 bases lay outside the gene matches. In nucleotides, the CDR3 is TGCAGTGCTACGGGACAGTCCTATGGCTACACCTTC. It specifies CSATGQSYGYTF.

The rearrangement joins TRBV19 to TRBJ2-2; TRBD1 agrees at 7 bases. Germline V lookup: CDR1 LNHDA, CDR2 SQIVND (reference sequence). The length of the CDR3 is 14 residues. V lost 6 bases, J lost 3 bases, and 4 bases stayed unmatched. CDR3 amino acids: CASRTGIHTGELFF. CDR3 DNA: TGTGCCAGTAGGACAGGGATCCACACCGGGGAGCTGTTTTTT.

This clonotype was seen a few times. Here the CDR3 DNA reads TGTGCCAGCAGTGAAGACGGATTAGGCAATCAGCCCCAGCATTTT. It specifies CASSEDGLGNQPQHF. V gene TRBV2 combines with J gene TRBJ1-5; D is unresolved. CDR3 length: 15 amino acids. Trimming pared 1 base from V and 2 bases from J, leaving 9 bases between. Germline values: CDR1 SNHLY, CDR2 FYNNEI.

This clonotype was seen more than once but under ten times. The rearrangement joins TRBV14 to TRBJ2-1; TRBD1 is a possible D gene (6 bases). V lost 0 bases, J lost 6 bases, and 15 bases lay in between. The germline gives CDR1 SGHDN, CDR2 FVKESK. The CDR3 runs 16 residues. The CDR3 DNA reads TGTGCCAGCAGCCAAGATCCGAACAGGGAGAGCAATGAGCAGTTCTTC. This translates into CASSQDPNRESNEQFF. The whole variable domain, remainder taken from reference TRBV14 and TRBJ2-1, is EAGVTQFPSHSVIEKGQTVTLRCDPISGHDNLYWYRRVMGKEIKFLLHFVKESKQDESGMPNNRFLAERTGGTYSTLKVQPAELEDSGVYFCASSQDPNRESNEQFFGPGTRLTVL.

This sequence joins TRBV7-8 and TRBJ2-7, with D perhaps TRBD2 (6 bases). Germline CDR1 SGHVS, CDR2 FQNEAQ. CDR3 length: 15 amino acids. The V and J ends lost 6 bases and 2 bases respectively, with 17 bases between them. The CDR3 sequence: CASRFREDGPYEQYF. The CDR3 DNA follows: TGTGCCAGCAGGTTCAGGGAGGACGGGCCCTACGAGCAGTACTTC.

The rearrangement joins TRBV9 to TRBJ2-5, with 7 bases matching TRBD1. V trimming: 4 bases; J trimming: 4 bases; junction bases outside the gene matches: 10. Germline V gene data show CDR1 as SGDLS and CDR2 as YYNGEE. There are 15 residues in the CDR3. CDR3 residues: CASSPRGMGPETQYF. The CDR3 region has the DNA TGTGCCAGCAGCCCCAGGGGGATGGGGCCAGAGACCCAGTACTTC. Using reference TRBV9 and TRBJ2-5 for the parts outside the CDR3, the full variable domain is DSGVTQTPKHLITATGQRVTLRCSPRSGDLSVYWYQQSLDQGLQFLIQYYNGEERAKGNILERFSAQQFPDLHSELNLSSLELGDSALYFCASSPRGMGPETQYFGPGTRLLVL.

The chain has TRBV12-3 or TRBV12-4 and TRBJ2-1; 16 positions agree with TRBD2. The CDR3 totals 18 residues. The ends lost 4 bases at V and 9 bases at J; junction bases unmatched: 12. The CDR3 protein is CASSSQPPGLAGGREQFF. Written as DNA, the CDR3 is TGTGCCAGCAGTTCCCAACCGCCGGGACTAGCGGGAGGGCGTGAGCAGTTCTTC.

The V call is TRBV25-1, the J call TRBJ2-2, with D perhaps matching TRBD1 (6 bases). Looked up from germline, CDR1 is MGHDK and CDR2 is SYGVNS. V was cut by 8 bases and J by 2 bases, with 15 bases left in between. The CDR3 has 15 amino acids. The CDR3 DNA is TGTGCCAGCGGGGTCAGGGGATTAAACACCGGGGAGCTGTTTTTT. Protein product: CASGVRGLNTGELFF.

In its sample, this clonotype was seen a few times. This chain uses TRBV27 with TRBJ2-7; TRBD2 matches 10 bases. Germline CDR1 MNHEY, CDR2 SMNVEV (reference sequence). The CDR3 extends over 15 amino acids. The V segment lost 4 bases and the J segment 2 bases; nucleotides outside the gene matches: 5. Written as DNA, the CDR3 is TGTGCCAGCAGTTCCAGCGGGAGGGCCCCCTACGAGCAGTACTTC. Encoded protein: CASSSSGRAPYEQYF.

This clonotype was detected a few times. The J gene is TRBJ2-1, the V gene TRBV12-3 or TRBV12-4; TRBD2 aligns across 7 bases. This CDR3 has 14 residues. The trim removed 4 bases at V and 8 bases at J, leaving 8 bases unmatched. CDR3 DNA: TGTGCCAGCAGTTCCTTGAGGGAGGGTTATGAGCAGTTCTTC. Amino acids: CASSSLREGYEQFF.